The rows below give T cell receptor beta chains drawn from one sample of a study of T-cell reconstitution after alpha-beta-depleted transplantation in children. TCRdb re-analysed the PCR reads in MiXCR, keeping a single row per CDR3 protein. The table includes some 300,000 distinct CDR3 sequences, 10% detected once. Sequences were derived from PBMCs, sampled before TCRalphabeta/CD19-depleted stem cell transplant. These receptors all come from a boy younger than two with acute myeloid leukemia, due to receive a stem cell transplant. Each CDR3 is given with its conserved first and last residue. Fields, in order: V gene, CDR3 protein.

v_gene: TRBV25-1
CDR3aa: CASSESGQGKGTQYF

v_gene: TRBV12-3/TRBV12-4
CDR3aa: CASSNPGTGTQPQHF

v_gene: TRBV5-1
CDR3aa: CASSLRGGFQETQYF

v_gene: TRBV12-3/TRBV12-4
CDR3aa: CASRDGTGVNTEAFF

v_gene: TRBV28
CDR3aa: CASRSHGQGFQPQHF

v_gene: TRBV28
CDR3aa: CASTHRGRKYNEQFF

v_gene: TRBV29-1
CDR3aa: CSVERHLNYGYTF

v_gene: TRBV5-6
CDR3aa: CASRTRGLLAKNIQYF

v_gene: TRBV11-2
CDR3aa: CASSLDGGLFTGELFF

v_gene: TRBV12-5
CDR3aa: CASGRTGMSGANVLTF

v_gene: TRBV7-2
CDR3aa: CASSLALFSNQPQHF